These 28 T cell receptor beta chains were all obtained from the same sample, sequenced in a study of Graves' ophthalmopathy and Graves' hyperthyroidism. RNA transcripts provided the template for amplifying TCR beta CDR3 regions. Amplification began with first-round RT-PCR using HTBI primers, then second-round multiplex PCR was performed. MiXCR, applied by TCRdb to the multiplex PCR reads, yields one record per CDR3 protein. The sample carries about 590,000 distinct CDR3 sequences, under 45% recorded once. The specimen was peripheral blood or thyroid tissue (not recorded which). The receptor set was obtained from an adult man with Graves' hyperthyroidism.

The chain couples TRBV27 to TRBJ2-5, with D possibly being TRBD1 or TRBD2 (6 bases each). The CDR3 is 13 amino acids. Trimming shortened V by 6 bases and J by 2 bases, and 10 bases separated the two germline ends. Germline assignment: CDR1 MNHEY and CDR2 SMNVEV (reference sequence). CDR3 sequence (DNA): TGTGCCAGCAGGGGGGGCGGACAAGAGACCCAGTACTTC. The encoded protein is CASRGGGQETQYF.

This clonotype has a count of ten or more. The genes are TRBV20-1 and TRBJ1-2, with 8 bases identical to TRBD1. Germline V gene lookup returns CDR1 DFQATT and CDR2 SNEGSKA (reference sequence). V dropped 5 bases and J dropped 3; count of bases not matched to a gene: 2. This CDR3 has 12 amino acids. The CDR3 region has the DNA TGCAGTGCTCCACAGGGGGACTATGGCTACACCTTC. Residues: CSAPQGDYGYTF.

This clonotype has ten or more counts. The chain carries TRBV7-9 and TRBJ1-6; D is unclear. The CDR3 is 15 amino acids. The germline V and J ends were trimmed by 3 bases and 0 bases, with 6 bases remaining between them. Germline V gene lookup returns CDR1 SEHNR and CDR2 FQNEAQ (reference sequence). CDR3: CASSFSSSYNSPLHF. CDR3 DNA: TGTGCCAGCAGCTTTTCGAGCTCCTATAATTCACCCCTCCACTTT.

The chain couples TRBV10-3 to TRBJ2-5; no definite D call. Per the germline V gene, CDR1 is ENHRY and CDR2 is SYGVKD. The CDR3 consists of 13 residues. V lost 3 bases to trimming and J lost 4 bases, with 9 bases between them. The CDR3 DNA follows: TGTGCCATCAGTGACGGGCCCCGAGAGACCCAGTACTTC. This codes for CAISDGPRETQYF.

V usage is TRBV12-3 or TRBV12-4 and J usage is TRBJ1-5, with a tentative D call TRBD1 (6 bases). This CDR3 comprises 15 residues. V lost 5 bases to trimming and J lost 10 bases, with 21 bases between them. This chain's CDR3 is CASSRGEQGRVPQHF. For the CDR3, the DNA is TGTGCCAGCAGTCGCGGAGAACAGGGACGCGTCCCCCAGCATTTT.

This clonotype was counted many times. J is TRBJ2-2 and V is TRBV7-8; weak D call: TRBD1 (5 bases). Germline CDR1 is SGHVS and CDR2 is FQNEAQ. The CDR3 consists of 12 residues. The CDR3 nucleotides are TGTGGACAGCAAACGAACACCGGGGAGCTGTTTTTT. It codes for CGQQTNTGELFF.

This clonotype was seen repeatedly, ten times or more. V gene TRBV19 combines with J gene TRBJ2-7; no definite D call. The germline V and J ends were trimmed by 10 bases and 7 bases, with 17 bases remaining between them. The CDR3 has 12 residues. Germline V gene data show CDR1 as LNHDA and CDR2 as SQIVND (reference sequence). CDR3 sequence reads: CATRGMSEEQYF. CDR3 DNA sequence: TGTGCCACCCGTGGTATGAGTGAAGAGCAGTACTTC.

This clonotype was seen ten or more times. V is TRBV11-3 and J is TRBJ2-5, with D hard to call. In germline, CDR1 is SGHNT, CDR2 YENEEA. CDR3 length: 11 amino acids. V dropped 6 bases and J dropped 5 bases, with 7 bases sitting between them. CDR3 coding DNA: TGTGCCAGCAGTACTGCGGAGACCCAGTACTTC. This encodes CASSTAETQYF.

The genes are TRBV2 and TRBJ1-2; 9 positions agree with TRBD1. Germline CDR1 reads SNHLY; CDR2 reads FYNNEI. CDR3 size: 15 residues. V lost 7 bases, J lost 3 bases, and 9 bases stayed unmatched. CDR3 loop: CASKVFGTGYYGYTF. CDR3 bases: TGTGCCAGCAAGGTTTTCGGGACAGGGTACTATGGCTACACCTTC.

About this clonotype: This may come from a read error, since a much larger clone is one base off. The CDR3 region has the DNA TGTGCCAGCAGCCAAAGACAGGGGACCGCTTTCTTT. Amino acids: CASSQRQGTAFF. This rearrangement joins TRBV2 to TRBJ1-1; 8 positions match TRBD1. The length of the CDR3 is 12 residues. The germline gives CDR1 SNHLY, CDR2 FYNNEI. Trimming took 6 bases from V and 11 from J; bases not matched to a gene: 8.

The gene calls are TRBV6-1 and TRBJ2-7; possible D gene TRBD1, 6 bases. V lost 6 bases and J 3 bases, leaving 12 bases between the germline ends. CDR3 length: 13 residues. CDR1 and CDR2 (germline): MNHNS, SASEGT. The CDR3 loop is CASSRRQDYEQYF. The CDR3 DNA reads TGTGCCAGCAGCCGGAGACAGGACTACGAGCAGTACTTC.

This clonotype was detected only a few times. Just one base apart from a much larger clone, this may be a read error. J is TRBJ1-1 and V is TRBV10-1; D may be TRBD1 (5 bases). This CDR3 is 14 amino acids long. Trimming took 0 bases from V and 4 from J, leaving 9 bases between them. CDR1 and CDR2 (germline): WNHNN, SYGVQD (reference sequence). The CDR3 DNA follows: TGCGCCAGCAGTGAGTCGAACCAGGGCACTGAAGCTTTCTTT. Translated: CASSESNQGTEAFF.

This clonotype has at least ten counts. The CDR3 DNA reads TGTGCCATCAGTGAGGGGGCCCTGCAAGAGACCCAGTACTTC. Amino acid sequence: CAISEGALQETQYF. V and J are TRBV10-3 and TRBJ2-5; tentatively, D is TRBD1 (5 bases). Trimming left V 2 bases short and J 2 bases short, with 9 bases between. Germline V gene sequence: CDR1 ENHRY, CDR2 SYGVKD. The CDR3 runs to 14 residues.

This clonotype showed up many times. The chain links TRBV15 to TRBJ2-7, with D hard to call. CDR1 is LNHNV and CDR2 is YYDKDF in the germline V gene (reference sequence). V was pared by 9 bases and J by 0 bases, with 12 bases between. CDR3 length: 13 residues. The CDR3 region has the DNA TGTGCCACTGCGCCCGAGGACTCCTACGAGCAGTACTTC. Translating gives CATAPEDSYEQYF.

This clonotype was observed a handful of times. V usage is TRBV28 and J usage is TRBJ2-7; 7 nucleotides agree with TRBD2. This CDR3 has 12 amino acids. CDR1 MDHEN and CDR2 SYDVKM come from the germline V gene. V shed 9 bases, J shed 3 bases, and the junction held 5 bases outside the gene matches. The CDR3 protein is CASGLVNYEQYF. In nucleotides, the CDR3 is TGTGCCAGTGGACTAGTTAACTACGAGCAGTACTTC.

A word on this clonotype: A much larger clone differs by one base, so this may be a read error. The V call is TRBV13, the J call TRBJ1-4; D gene unclear. Germline assignment: CDR1 PRHDT and CDR2 FYEKMQ (reference sequence). CDR3 size: 17 residues. V was trimmed by 10 bases and J by 0 bases, leaving 21 bases between them. DNA for the CDR3: TGTGCCATCAGTTACTCGTGGCAGGATGCAACTAATGAAAAACTGTTTTTT. The encoded protein is CAISYSWQDATNEKLFF.

This clonotype was detected many times. This chain connects TRBV10-3 to TRBJ2-7; 7 nucleotides match TRBD1. J was trimmed by 2 bases and V by 3 bases; bases with no gene match: 10. This CDR3 has 16 residues. Germline V gene lookup returns CDR1 ENHRY and CDR2 SYGVKD. The chain's CDR3 is CAISERGQAGTYEQYF. In DNA, the CDR3 is TGTGCCATCAGTGAAAGAGGACAGGCAGGAACCTACGAGCAGTACTTC.

The chain uses TRBV7-2 and TRBJ2-5; D perhaps matches TRBD2 (6 bases). CDR1 and CDR2 (germline): SGHTA, FQGNSA. This CDR3 spans 14 amino acids. The V and J ends lost 5 bases and 1 base respectively, with 11 bases between them. Written as DNA, the CDR3 is TGTGCCAGCAGCCTCTCGACTAGCCAAGAGACCCAGTACTTC. As protein: CASSLSTSQETQYF.

This chain links TRBV12-3 or TRBV12-4 with TRBJ2-5, with 9 bases matching TRBD2. The CDR3 extends over 16 amino acids. V dropped 6 bases and J dropped 5; count of bases not matched to a gene: 13. The CDR3 coding sequence is TGTGCCAGCAGGGGTCGGGCGGGAGGGCCTCGGGAGACCCAGTACTTC. Its translation is CASRGRAGGPRETQYF.

This clonotype was observed many times. The chain joins TRBV7-2 to TRBJ2-3; no firm D call. This CDR3 spans 12 amino acids. V was shortened by 5 bases and J by 2 bases, with 5 bases between the two germline ends. CDR1 and CDR2 from the germline V gene are SGHTA and FQGNSA. The CDR3 DNA reads as TGTGCCAGCAGCCAGAACACAGATACGCAGTATTTT. This codes for CASSQNTDTQYF.

This clonotype appeared many times. This rearrangement joins TRBV6-2 or TRBV6-3 to TRBJ2-7; unclear D gene. V was pared by 6 bases and J by 2 bases, with 11 bases between. CDR1 and CDR2 from the germline V gene are MNHEY and SVGEGT. CDR3 size: 13 residues. In nucleotides, the CDR3 is TGTGCCAGCAGCCAAACGCTGACCTACGAGCAGTACTTC. Its protein is CASSQTLTYEQYF.

This clonotype turned up a few times. V and J are TRBV5-6 and TRBJ2-2, with D perhaps assigned TRBD1 or TRBD2 (5 bases each). Trimming removed 1 base at V and 0 bases at J, with 13 bases between. The CDR3 consists of 17 residues. Germline CDR1 reads SGHDT; CDR2 reads YYEEEE. CDR3 protein: CASSLLFRGSNTGELFF. In nucleotides, the CDR3 is TGTGCCAGCAGCTTGTTATTCCGGGGCTCGAACACCGGGGAGCTGTTTTTT.

Note on this clonotype: A much bigger clone sits one base away, suggesting this may be a read error. The genes are TRBV20-1 and TRBJ1-1; D unresolved. Germline loops: CDR1 DFQATT, CDR2 SNEGSKA (reference sequence). The CDR3 is 12 amino acids. The CDR3 protein is CSARDGYPEASF. The CDR3 DNA reads as TGCAGTGCTAGAGATGGATATCCTGAAGCTTCCTTT.

This clonotype has ten or more counts. The chain recombines TRBV5-1 with TRBJ1-2; the D gene is possibly TRBD1 (5 bases). The CDR3 sequence is 14 residues long. Germline lookup yields CDR1 SGHRS and CDR2 YFSETQ. V was clipped by 6 bases and J by 7 bases, with 19 bases between them. The CDR3 reads CASTPGDGAGGYTF. In DNA form, the CDR3 reads TGCGCCAGCACCCCCGGGGACGGGGCAGGTGGCTACACCTTC.

Worth noting for this clonotype: This clone may be a read error of a much larger clone one base away. J is TRBJ1-4 and V is TRBV7-9; 9 bases align to TRBD1. CDR3 length: 15 residues. The germline V gene has CDR1 SEHNR and CDR2 FQNEAQ (reference sequence). The CDR3 sequence is CASSWTGATNEKPFF. The CDR3 nucleotides are TGTGCCAGCAGCTGGACAGGGGCAACTAATGAAAAACCGTTTTTT.

This clonotype was seen many times. The chain recombines TRBV15 with TRBJ2-7; D gene uncertain. Germline CDR1 and CDR2: LNHNV and YYDKDF (reference sequence). This CDR3 region has 14 residues. Trimming stripped 0 bases from V and 0 bases from J, with 6 bases between. The CDR3 sequence is CATSRDPSSYEQYF. For the CDR3, the DNA is TGTGCCACCAGCAGAGATCCGAGCTCCTACGAGCAGTACTTC.

In this sample, this clonotype turned up many times. The rearrangement joins TRBV2 to TRBJ1-4; D perhaps matches TRBD1 (5 bases). CDR3 length: 15 amino acids. Trimming pared 4 bases from V and 7 bases from J, leaving 16 bases between. The germline V gene has CDR1 SNHLY and CDR2 FYNNEI. The CDR3 region is CASSVPLGHSEKLFF. The CDR3 DNA sequence: TGTGCCAGCAGTGTCCCTCTTGGACATTCTGAAAAACTGTTTTTT.

This clonotype was counted many times. The rearrangement uses TRBV6-1 and TRBJ1-2; perhaps TRBD1 as D (6 bases). V was clipped by 0 bases and J by 3 bases, with 8 bases between them. Germline V gives CDR1 MNHNS, CDR2 SASEGT. The CDR3 extends over 14 amino acids. CDR3 DNA: TGTGCCAGCAGTGAAGCTGGACAGTACTATGGCTACACCTTC. Translating it yields CASSEAGQYYGYTF.